The rows below give T cell receptor beta chains drawn from one sample of a study of blood T cell repertoires in COVID-19. Produced via immunoSEQ multiplex PCR; TCRdb's table is partial and in-frame only. The profile shows 450,000 or so clones, about 90% of them singletons. Sample: peripheral blood. These receptors originate from a man younger than 35 with COVID-19, enrolled during active disease. The CDR3 runs from the conserved cysteine through the conserved F or W. D genes are given only for firm matches. Where a row states a size, it is once, few, many or the class of an expanded clone; other rows omit it.

TRBJ1-2,TRBV19,TRBD1,NA,12,CASNQGGLGYTF,TGTGCCAGTAATCAGGGGGGCCTTGGCTACACCTTC
TRBJ2-7,TRBV6-5,NA,NA,15,CASNPSQPGSYEQYF,TGTGCCAGCAACCCCTCCCAGCCGGGGTCCTACGAGCAGTACTTC
TRBJ2-1,TRBV7-8,NA,once,17,CASSLVGLGDSYNEQFF,TGTGCCAGCAGCTTAGTGGGCTTGGGCGACTCCTACAATGAGCAGTTCTTC
TRBJ2-3,TRBV7-8,TRBD2,NA,19,CASSSPTSQPEGRADTQYF,TGTGCCAGCAGCTCACCCACTAGTCAACCTGAGGGGAGGGCAGATACGCAGTATTTT
TRBJ1-2,TRBV2,NA,NA,15,CASSEQSGGNYGYTF,TGTGCCAGCAGTGAGCAGTCAGGAGGGAACTATGGCTACACCTTC
TRBJ1-1,TRBV24-1,NA,NA,13,CATSDPSGTEAFF,TGTGCCACCAGTGATCCTAGTGGGACAGAAGCTTTCTTT
TRBJ2-3,TRBV6-4,TRBD2,NA,15,CASSEQAGGPDTQYF,TGTGCCAGCAGTGAACAGGCGGGAGGGCCAGATACGCAGTATTTT
TRBJ2-7,TRBV2,TRBD1,NA,14,CASGGWDRAYEQYF,TGTGCCAGCGGCGGCTGGGACAGAGCCTACGAGCAGTACTTC
TRBJ2-7,TRBV2,NA,once,14,CASSEASLFNEQYF,TGTGCCAGCAGTGAAGCTAGCCTTTTCAACGAGCAGTACTTC
TRBJ2-3,TRBV7-9,NA,NA,12,CASRPGTDTQYF,TGTGCCAGCCGCCCGGGTACAGATACGCAGTATTTT
TRBJ1-2,TRBV9,NA,NA,15,CASSVLGSTNYGYTF,TGTGCCAGCAGCGTACTGGGCAGTACTAACTATGGCTACACCTTC
TRBJ2-2,TRBV7-8,NA,NA,14,CASSPYRDGRELFF,TGTGCCAGCAGCCCATACAGGGATGGCAGGGAGCTGTTTTTT
TRBJ1-6,TRBV2,NA,few,15,CASSEDPGLGSPLHF,TGTGCCAGCAGTGAAGATCCAGGGCTGGGTTCACCCCTCCACTTT
TRBJ2-6,TRBV10-2,NA,NA,16,CASSDAQGHGANVLTF,TGCGCCAGCAGTGATGCCCAGGGGCATGGGGCCAACGTCCTGACTTTC
TRBJ2-1,TRBV7-9,NA,NA,12,CASSLAMNEQFF,TGTGCCAGCAGCTTAGCCATGAATGAGCAGTTCTTC